This entry describes one TCR beta chain. Antigen unknown. The CDR3 runs 16 residues. Losses at the gene ends were 6 bases for V and 2 bases for J; bases not matched to a gene: 12. Germline loops: CDR1 MNHEY, CDR2 SVGEGT. They built TCR cDNA with 5'RACE template switching, a step that put in a universal primer site and UMIs. TCRdb reprocessed the 5' RACE reads via MiXCR and lists one record per CDR3 protein. The repertoire holds around 320,000 distinct CDR3 sequences, with around 10% as singletons. The source of the sample is a study of T cells after yellow fever vaccination. Study-wide findings and caveats: CD4 and CD8 compartments shared a small share of clonotypes. Subsequent booster samples again held most clones from primary vaccination (under 98% CD4, 85% to 90% CD8). From the bulk population, abundant clonotypes could contaminate and appear within FACS-sorted repertoires.

V and J are TRBV6-2 or TRBV6-3 and TRBJ2-7, with 8 bases aligning to TRBD2. The specimen comprised CD4+ T cells sorted from PBMCs, sampled 45 days after the yellow fever booster vaccination. The sequence derives from a man aged 18 to 29 who received the YFV17D yellow fever vaccine. The CDR3 bases are TGTGCCAGCAGCCCCACCGGGAGGGAGACCCCCTACGAGCAGTACGTC. Its protein product is CASSPTGRETPYEQYV.